Described below is a single T cell receptor beta chain sequence and its context. Its antigen target is currently unknown. No much larger clone is present one base from it, and per-base qualities are unavailable. Receptors were amplified or captured by the immunoSEQ multiplex PCR assay. The multiplex PCR relied on a mix of 60 forward primers for TCR Vbeta segments and 13 reverse primers for TCR Jbeta segments. The CDR3 region of rearranged TCR beta genes was amplified from genomic DNA by a multiplex PCR assay. The amplified TCR beta libraries were sequenced on the Illumina HiSeq System as 87-base-pair reads. Per the source publication's procedure: In a later analysis, some 80 million unique TCR beta chains were counted across the 666 repertoires, and roughly 11 million of these chains were shared by at least two donors. To remove PCR and sequencing errors, raw reads were error-corrected and collapsed into unique sequences using a nearest-neighbor algorithm that merged closely related sequences. To assign V, D and J gene segments, CDR3 sequences were aligned to IMGT reference sequences. For a sequence to be retained, a match of at least six nucleotides was required to both a V gene segment and a J gene segment. Rearrangements were classified as productive when the CDR3 lacked stop codons and remained in frame with V and J, and all other rearrangements were classified as non-productive. Following IMGT convention, CDR3 was defined as the stretch from the second conserved V-encoded cysteine up to the conserved J-encoded phenylalanine. Sequences without an unambiguous match to a single V gene segment were excluded from the earlier analysis of almost 600 of the donors. An earlier analysis of over 450 of the donors classified V segments as functional when productive rearrangements were above 56.7% and as segregating when the standard deviation between donors was above 5%. A statistical classification framework was built to diagnose cytomegalovirus status from the catalog of TCR beta chain sequences. In a later analysis, TCR nucleotide sequences were compared against IMGT/GENE-DB human TR gene sequences so that V and J genes could be assigned. A later analysis assigned CDR3 sequences and most-parsimonious VDJ recombination scenarios with the TCRdist pipeline. In a later analysis, each TCR beta chain was defined by its CDR3 amino acid sequence together with its V-gene family, and reads lacking a unique V-gene family were excluded. A later analysis removed 592 highly shared, low-generation-probability nucleotide sequences to deal with suspected cross-contamination and a sequencing artifact. In a later analysis, a clonal expansion index for each public chain was calculated from normalized within-repertoire ranks of inferred template counts. In a later analysis, generation probabilities were computed using a VDJ recombination model fitted to out-of-frame rearrangements, and the results were checked against IGoR. In a later analysis, TCR-TCR, TCR-HLA and TCR-CMV co-occurrence was scored with hypergeometric tests, and a repertoire-size bias correction was applied to TCR pairs. False discovery rates were estimated in a later analysis by permuting HLA or CMV assignments 20 times. In a later analysis, co-occurring TCRs were grouped using DBSCAN, with TCRdist sequence similarity added in when clustering inside HLA-allele-positive subsets. Co-occurrence clustering excluded repertoires with fewer than 30,000 or more than 120,000 public chains, plus five with anomalous nucleotide sharing. The clones in this table, taken by TCRdb from immuneACCESS, are in-frame only. Not every clone is retained; where verified, under half of the shortfall comes from an unresolved V gene, and the cause of the rest is unknown. D and trimming were read from the DNA, whereas the V and J calls and clone size are those reported in that table. This sample lists about 140,000 clones; 65% to 85% were detected once. The ten largest clones add up to roughly 4.2% of the sample.

The cohort was made up of 666 healthy bone marrow donors. At the time of sampling, every cohort member was nominally healthy, though immune exposures that went unrecorded were likely present. The donor tested CMV seronegative and was one of the 352 seronegative cohort members. Every donor gave a peripheral blood sample, and the peripheral blood mononuclear cells from that sample were used for TCR beta sequencing. Genomic DNA extraction from the blood cell samples was performed with the Qiagen DNeasy Blood Extraction Kit. The data were taken from a study of cytomegalovirus exposure and HLA in healthy donors (dated by TCRdb to between 2016 and 2019). For the wider study: In an earlier analysis of roughly 500 of the donors, approximately 260 Gb of sequence data and 117 million unique TCR beta sequences from 150 million to 200 million T cells were reported. Because of strong linkage in the cohort, roughly five DR-DQ haplotypes were treated as single units for association and clustering. Both class I and class II loci were covered by HLA typing, at four-digit resolution. A later analysis re-examined previously published TCR beta repertoires from 610 or so donors and added high-resolution HLA genotyping to investigate patterns of TCR occurrence. Donor age, sex, ethnicity and CMV serostatus were collected together with the repertoire data. A later genetic analysis used genome-wide SNP genotypes for about 60% of the roughly 700 donors, treating that subset as a discovery cohort. A separate validation cohort of 90 to 150 different subjects was used in addition to the approximately 670-subject first cohort. An early release covering roughly 580 HLA-typed donors comprised approximately 300 gigabases of sequencing data and some 79 million unique TCR sequences. The study aimed to test whether signatures of past pathogen exposure could be identified by cataloging public T cell receptors. The later analysis used no new phenotypic data to find candidate immune exposures, relying instead on TCR beta sequences and their occurrence across donors. To predict cytomegalovirus infection status, the study brought together high-throughput TCR immunosequencing, statistical association of individual TCRs with disease status, and machine learning. Typing coverage differed by locus: A, B, C, DRB1 and DQB1 were typed in roughly 620-630 donors, DQA1 in about 560, DPA1 in around 600, and DPB1 in roughly 450. Every repertoire in the discovery cohort had been generated on one and the same sequencing platform. The study profiled the T cell repertoires of about 720 subjects by immunosequencing and related them to cytomegalovirus serostatus. Across 300 to 400 genotyped donors of the cohort, an average of about 200,000 unique TCR beta nucleotide sequences per donor were sequenced, and roughly a sixth of those sequences were non-productive. Of the roughly 390 genotyped donors, about 80% fell in the genetic ancestry cluster associated with self-reported Caucasian donors. An earlier analysis of approximately 580 of the donors used high-throughput TCR beta sequencing to judge whether each TCR beta V gene segment behaved as functional or pseudogenic. What the work shows at the level of the full study, not this receptor alone: V-gene and J-gene trimming of TCR beta chains was associated with a missense DCLRE1C variant in a later genetic analysis, and the association was replicated in an independent cohort. The only immune exposure information available for the cohort was CMV serostatus. This cohort had only TCR beta chains sequenced, and the lack of alpha or paired-chain data limited which features could be detected. According to a later analysis, TCR association rates differed among HLA loci, with DRB1 alleles showing the most associated TCRs and HLA-C alleles showing the fewest. In both the original and validation cohorts, the classifier was reported to diagnose cytomegalovirus status with high specificity and sensitivity. Because HLA typing was unavailable for some donors at each locus, only the typed subset was used in association tests. According to the authors, the approach could potentially be generalized to other disease states and immunological phenotypes. Because counts were too low, roughly 16 rarely observed V segments, including chromosome 9 orphons, were excluded from the earlier analysis of under 650 of the donors. While some public TCRs were present in many individuals, most TCR sequences turned up only very rarely across donors. The study gave a list of about 170 TCR beta chains associated with cytomegalovirus. A later genetic analysis reported fewer N-insertions in productive TCRs among donors in an Asian-associated ancestry cluster than the roughly 700-donor mean. A later analysis found that HLA-associated TCR beta chains were more clonally expanded and had lower generation probabilities than equally common non-associated chains. When HLA alleles, especially DR and DQ, strongly co-occurred, attributing TCR associations to individual alleles was difficult. The presence/absence analyses assumed that sequencing depth was roughly uniform across donors, and that assumption may not be true. Most CMV-associated TCR beta chains appeared to be HLA-restricted in a later analysis, and the HLA associations seemed to be driven largely by CMV exposure. A few of the identified cytomegalovirus-associated TCR beta chains were confirmed in vitro to be specific for cytomegalovirus antigens. Linkage disequilibrium might explain the correlated functional status among segregating V segments, but an unknown experimental factor could not be excluded. Several of the top co-occurrence clusters appeared to be linked to parvovirus B19, influenza, CMV and Epstein-Barr virus, according to a later analysis. A group of highly shared sequence variants was considered likely to be a technical artifact of the sequencing pipeline. A further reported finding was that TCR beta sequences accurately predicted the HLA-A and HLA-B alleles for most subjects in the first cohort. Specific HLA alleles were associated with some 15,000 TCR beta sequences at a false discovery rate of 0.05 in a later analysis. In an earlier analysis of about 600 of the donors, most TCR beta V segments appeared in productive rearrangements about 90% or about 30% of the time, broadly matching IMGT annotations. The 87-base-pair reads could not distinguish some IMGT-functional V segments, including TRBV6-2 and TRBV6-3, so those segments were excluded.

Via the germline V gene (reference sequence), CDR1 is LNHDA and CDR2 SQIVND. There are 12 amino acids in the CDR3, from cysteine to phenylalanine inclusive. Only CDR3 DNA is held: 36 bases, read in frame from base 1. V was cut back by 5 bases and J by 7 bases, leaving a gap of 10 bases between them. This receptor was identified in a male donor in good health and CMV-seronegative. This receptor chain uses TRBV19 and TRBJ2-3; TRBD1 might be the D gene, on 5 matching bases. Material: PBMCs. DNA sequence: TGTGCCAGTAGTTGGAAGGGGAATACGCAGTATTTT. It is translated as CASSWKGNTQYF.